Listed below are T cell receptor beta chains from one sample, sequenced in a study of shared clonotypes between healthy human individuals. Assay: immunoSEQ multiplex PCR; the TCRdb copy retains only in-frame clones and omits some. Of some 2,400,000 clones in the sample, approximately 96% were seen once. The sequencing input was naive CD4+ T cells sorted from blood. All receptors come from a man aged 18-30 years in good health. Each CDR3 is given with its conserved first and last residue. A D gene is named only where the DNA matches it firmly. Clone sizes are given selectively: once, few, many, or a class where the clone is expanded.

j_gene,abundance,d_gene,v_gene,CDR3aa,CDR3nt
TRBJ2-7,NA,TRBD1,TRBV5-1,CASSGQGVPNEQYF,TGCGCCAGCAGTGGACAGGGGGTCCCCAACGAGCAGTACTTC
TRBJ2-1,NA,TRBD2,TRBV2,CASSEAGLAGVNEQFF,TGTGCCAGCAGTGAAGCAGGGCTAGCGGGAGTGAATGAGCAGTTCTTC
TRBJ2-5,NA,TRBD2,TRBV4-3,CASSNQREGRKTQYF,TGCGCCAGCAGCAACCAGAGGGAGGGTCGGAAGACCCAGTACTTC
TRBJ2-4,NA,NA,TRBV7-2,CASSLSGKNIQYF,TGTGCCAGCAGCTTAAGCGGAAAAAACATTCAGTACTTC
TRBJ1-2,NA,TRBD1,TRBV2,CASSDRTGNGYTF,TGTGCCAGCAGTGACAGGACAGGGAATGGCTACACCTTC
TRBJ2-3,NA,NA,TRBV14,CASSVNTDTQYF,TGTGCCAGCAGCGTGAACACAGATACGCAGTATTTT
TRBJ1-1,NA,NA,TRBV30,CAWSVWGDLAFF,TGTGCCTGGAGTGTATGGGGGGACCTGGCTTTCTTT
TRBJ2-5,NA,NA,TRBV25-1,CASKGTGTQYF,TGTGCCAGCAAGGGTACTGGTACCCAGTACTTC
TRBJ1-2,once,NA,TRBV19,CASNEGLHGYTF,TGTGCCAGTAACGAGGGTCTTCATGGCTACACCTTC
TRBJ2-4,NA,NA,TRBV10-1,CASSDPGRARPIAKNIQYF,TGCGCCAGCAGTGACCCCGGGAGAGCGAGACCTATAGCCAAAAACATTCAGTACTTC
TRBJ1-3,NA,NA,TRBV9,CASSVAADRFGNTIYF,TGTGCCAGCAGCGTAGCCGCTGACAGGTTTGGAAACACCATATATTTT
TRBJ1-2,NA,TRBD1,TRBV18,CASSPTGQGDYGYTF,TGTGCCAGCTCACCAACGGGACAGGGCGATTATGGCTACACCTTC
TRBJ2-3,NA,NA,TRBV11-3,CASSSLQGTDTQYF,TGTGCCAGCAGCTCTTTACAGGGCACAGATACGCAGTATTTT
TRBJ2-1,NA,TRBD2,TRBV7-7,CASSPSGGRYYNEQFF,TGTGCTAGCAGCCCTAGCGGGGGCCGCTACTACAATGAGCAGTTCTTC
TRBJ1-1,NA,NA,TRBV27,CASSLLGVSTEAFF,TGTGCCAGCAGTTTACTGGGGGTAAGCACTGAAGCTTTCTTT
TRBJ2-3,NA,NA,TRBV29-1,CSGAQGTSTDTQYF,TGCAGCGGCGCACAGGGAACTAGCACAGATACGCAGTATTTT
TRBJ2-3,NA,TRBD2,TRBV19,CASSLQRGTSGETRTDTQYF,TGTGCCAGTAGCCTACAAAGGGGGACTAGCGGGGAGACCCGCACAGATACGCAGTATTTT
TRBJ2-5,NA,NA,TRBV5-6,CASSLKLIVAETQYF,TGTGCCAGCAGCTTGAAACTAATTGTCGCGGAGACCCAGTACTTC
TRBJ2-7,NA,NA,TRBV18,CASSPLRGDTYEQYF,TGTGCCAGCTCACCCTTGAGGGGGGACACCTACGAGCAGTACTTC
TRBJ1-2,NA,TRBD1,TRBV19,CASSHESLRGRFGSNYGYTF,TGTGCCAGTAGCCACGAGTCCCTAAGGGGGCGCTTTGGAAGTAACTATGGCTACACCTTC
TRBJ1-5,NA,NA,TRBV10-3,CAISESTRSGAAQHF,TGTGCCATCAGTGAGTCGACCAGGTCGGGGGCAGCCCAGCATTTT
TRBJ1-1,NA,NA,TRBV2,CASTSGFMNTEAFF,TGTGCCAGCACTTCGGGGTTCATGAACACTGAAGCTTTCTTT
TRBJ2-5,NA,NA,TRBV30,CAWSVGTAETQYF,TGTGCCTGGAGTGTCGGGACTGCAGAGACCCAGTACTTC
TRBJ1-1,NA,NA,TRBV10-3,CAISVGPGMNTEAFF,TGTGCCATCAGTGTAGGTCCAGGAATGAACACTGAAGCTTTCTTT
TRBJ1-6,NA,NA,TRBV6-5,CASSDSGYNSPLHF,TGTGCCAGCAGTGACTCAGGTTATAATTCACCCCTCCACTTT
TRBJ2-3,NA,NA,TRBV2,CASGGASGGDTQYF,TGTGCCAGCGGAGGCGCCTCGGGGGGCGATACGCAGTATTTT
TRBJ1-2,NA,NA,TRBV5-8,CASSLKSFGYTF,TGTGCCAGCAGCTTGAAATCATTTGGCTACACCTTC
TRBJ2-1,NA,NA,TRBV2,CASRKETIAVYNEQFF,TGTGCCAGCCGTAAGGAGACGATAGCGGTATACAATGAGCAGTTCTTC
TRBJ1-4,NA,NA,TRBV30,CAWSPQGEKLFF,TGTGCCTGGAGTCCTCAGGGGGAAAAACTGTTTTTT
TRBJ1-2,NA,NA,TRBV9,CASSVSPSLGDYGYTF,TGTGCCAGCAGCGTATCCCCCTCTTTAGGGGACTATGGCTACACCTTC
TRBJ1-1,NA,NA,TRBV6-5,CASSYSSTVNTEAFF,TGTGCCAGCAGTTACTCGAGTACTGTGAACACTGAAGCTTTCTTT
TRBJ2-5,NA,NA,TRBV7-2,CASSPGDPRWETQYF,TGTGCCAGCAGCCCCGGGGATCCTAGGTGGGAGACCCAGTACTTC
TRBJ1-4,NA,NA,TRBV5-1,CASSFGGSNEKLFF,TGCGCCAGCAGCTTCGGGGGATCTAATGAAAAACTGTTTTTT
TRBJ1-5,NA,NA,TRBV2,CASSHLNQPQHF,TGTGCCAGCAGCCATCTCAATCAGCCCCAGCATTTT
TRBJ2-7,NA,NA,TRBV19,CASRRVGAYEQYF,TGTGCCAGTAGGCGAGTCGGGGCCTACGAGCAGTACTTC
TRBJ2-1,once,NA,TRBV5-1,CASSLEAGPSSYNEQFF,TGCGCCAGCAGCTTGGAGGCAGGTCCAAGCTCCTACAATGAGCAGTTCTTC
TRBJ1-5,NA,NA,TRBV11-2,CASSSKEGGPHQPQHF,TGTGCCAGCAGCTCCAAAGAGGGGGGTCCCCATCAGCCCCAGCATTTT
TRBJ2-1,NA,NA,TRBV10-3,CATLPRGDYNEQFF,TGTGCCACCCTTCCCCGGGGTGACTACAATGAGCAGTTCTTC
TRBJ1-2,NA,NA,TRBV6-1,CASSPGTPDYGYTF,TGTGCCAGCAGTCCCGGGACACCGGATTATGGCTACACCTTC
TRBJ1-1,NA,NA,TRBV28,CASSLYAEAFF,TGTGCCAGCAGTTTATACGCTGAAGCTTTCTTT
TRBJ1-1,NA,NA,TRBV18,CASSPVGRTEAFF,TGTGCCAGCTCACCGGTGGGGCGGACTGAAGCTTTCTTT
TRBJ1-2,NA,NA,TRBV5-1,CASSLGTLHYGYTF,TGCGCCAGCAGCTTGGGGACACTCCACTATGGCTACACCTTC
TRBJ1-2,NA,NA,TRBV7-8,CASSSRVMRNGYTF,TGTGCCAGCAGCTCGAGGGTCATGAGGAATGGCTACACCTTC